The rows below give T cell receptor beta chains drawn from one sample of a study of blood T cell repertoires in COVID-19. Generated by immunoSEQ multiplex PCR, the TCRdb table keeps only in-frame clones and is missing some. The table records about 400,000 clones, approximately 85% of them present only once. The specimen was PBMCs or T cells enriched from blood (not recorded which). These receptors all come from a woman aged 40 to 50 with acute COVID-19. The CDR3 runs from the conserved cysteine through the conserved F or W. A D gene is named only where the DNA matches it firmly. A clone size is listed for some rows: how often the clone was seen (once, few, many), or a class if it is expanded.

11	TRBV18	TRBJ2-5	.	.	CASSPGEAQYF	TGTGCCAGCTCACCAGGGGAGGCCCAGTACTTC
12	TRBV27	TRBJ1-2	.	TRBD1	CASSSAGGGYTF	TGTGCCAGCAGTTCCGCAGGGGGAGGCTACACCTTC
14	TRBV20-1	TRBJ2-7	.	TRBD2	CSASTASGGDEQYF	TGCAGTGCTAGTACGGCTAGCGGGGGGGACGAGCAGTACTTC
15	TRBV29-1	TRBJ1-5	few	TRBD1	CSVVKRTGGDQPQHF	TGCAGCGTTGTCAAGCGGACAGGGGGTGATCAGCCCCAGCATTTT
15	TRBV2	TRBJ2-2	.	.	CASMTGGHFTGELFF	TGTGCCAGCATGACGGGGGGCCATTTCACCGGGGAGCTGTTTTTT
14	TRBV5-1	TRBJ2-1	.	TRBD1	CASSVDRGDNEQFF	TGCGCCAGCAGCGTGGACAGGGGGGACAATGAGCAGTTCTTC
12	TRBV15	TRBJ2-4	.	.	CATSSIENIQYF	TGTGCCACCAGCAGTATCGAGAACATTCAGTACTTC
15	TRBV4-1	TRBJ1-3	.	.	CASSQDHPRGNTIYF	TGCGCCAGCAGCCAAGATCATCCTAGGGGAAACACCATATATTTT
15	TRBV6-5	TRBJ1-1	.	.	CASSYSRNPNTEAFF	TGTGCCAGCAGTTACTCGAGAAACCCGAACACTGAAGCTTTCTTT
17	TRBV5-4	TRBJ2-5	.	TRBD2	CASSLGISGGSQETQYF	TGTGCCAGCAGCTTAGGGATTAGCGGGGGGAGCCAAGAGACCCAGTACTTC
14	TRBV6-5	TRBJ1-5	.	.	CASRGGDSNQPQHF	TGTGCCAGCAGGGGGGGGGATAGCAATCAGCCCCAGCATTTT
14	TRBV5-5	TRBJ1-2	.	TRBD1	CASNRDSGRYGYTF	TGTGCCAGCAACCGGGACAGCGGAAGATATGGCTACACCTTC
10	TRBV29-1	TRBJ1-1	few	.	CSVGGGGAFF	TGCAGCGTTGGCGGCGGGGGGGCTTTCTTT
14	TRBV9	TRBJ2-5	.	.	CASSVPDRGETQYF	TGTGCCAGCAGCGTACCGGACCGGGGAGAGACCCAGTACTTC
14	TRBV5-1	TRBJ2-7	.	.	CASSLERTSAEQYF	TGCGCCAGCAGCTTGGAGCGGACGAGTGCCGAGCAGTACTTC